The 28 T cell receptor beta chains below all came from one sample that was sequenced in a study of glioma-infiltrating T cells after dendritic cell vaccination. The table came from immunoSEQ multiplex PCR; TCRdb's copy has only in-frame clones and leaves some out. This repertoire shows 93,000 or so clones, around 80% found once; its top ten account for around 5.4%. The source material was blood, sampled before dendritic cell vaccination. These receptors were obtained from a human donor with glioblastoma.

The J gene is TRBJ1-2, the V gene TRBV5-1, with a tentative D call TRBD1 (5 bases). The CDR3 extends over 15 amino acids. V shed 0 bases and J shed 4 bases, with 13 bases lying between them. The germline gives CDR1 SGHRS, CDR2 YFSETQ. This CDR3 is CASSLGFAGPYGYTF. In nucleotides, the CDR3 is TGCGCCAGCAGCTTGGGATTCGCAGGGCCCTATGGCTACACCTTC.

Comment on this clone: One end of the junction fails to match germline, which may point to a read error. This sequence joins TRBV4-1 and TRBJ1-1; 7 nucleotides align to TRBD1. Per the germline V gene, CDR1 is MGHRA and CDR2 is YSYEKL. The CDR3 totals 14 residues. Here the CDR3 reads CTSSQTGWYTEAFF. As DNA, the CDR3 is TGCACCAGCAGCCAGACAGGGTGGTACACTGAAGCTTTCTTT.

A word on this clone: Mismatch with germline at one junction end may stem from a read error. The chain is built from TRBV28 and TRBJ1-3; 7 bases fit TRBD1. Germline V lookup: CDR1 MDHEN, CDR2 SYDVKM. This CDR3 is built from 17 residues. The CDR3 DNA reads TGTGCCAGCAGCTTATCGTCGACAGGGTGGAAGGGAAACACCATATATTTT. Translated: CASSLSSTGWKGNTIYF.

This sequence joins TRBV19 and TRBJ1-6; a possible D gene is TRBD1 (5 bases). V lost 4 bases and J 7 bases, leaving 20 bases between the germline ends. Germline V gene lookup returns CDR1 LNHDA and CDR2 SQIVND (reference sequence). The CDR3 has 17 residues. Here the CDR3 reads CASSTIGPQGRNSPLHF. CDR3 sequence (DNA): TGTGCCAGTAGTACTATTGGGCCCCAGGGTCGAAATTCACCCCTCCACTTT.

V gene TRBV5-4 combines with J gene TRBJ1-5; D is unresolved. Trimming took off 3 bases at V and 0 bases at J, with 4 bases between the two ends. CDR3 size: 13 residues. Germline lookup yields CDR1 SGHNT and CDR2 YYREEE (reference sequence). CDR3 in amino acids: CASSSNSNQPQHF. CDR3 DNA: TGTGCCAGCAGCTCAAATAGCAATCAGCCCCAGCATTTT.

The chain employs TRBV4-1 and TRBJ1-1, with D possibly being TRBD1 (5 bases). The CDR3 contains 16 residues. Germline V gene sequence: CDR1 MGHRA, CDR2 YSYEKL. V was cut by 3 bases and J by 4 bases, with 18 bases left in between. CDR3 bases: TGCGCCAGCAGCCACCCTAGGGGAGGAGGGACCACTGAAGCTTTCTTT. This gives the protein CASSHPRGGGTTEAFF.

On this clone itself: Its ends do not fully match the called genes, so a read error is possible. CDR3 DNA: TGTGCCACCAGCTCTAGGGACAGGGGGATCCCTTTCTTC. Amino acid sequence: CATSSRDRGIPFF. The chain couples TRBV15 to TRBJ1-2; 11 bases map to TRBD1. The CDR3 totals 13 residues. CDR1 LNHNV and CDR2 YYDKDF come from the germline V gene (reference sequence).

As DNA, the CDR3 is TGCGCCAGCAGCCAAGGGCCGGGAACAAGGAACACTGAAGCTTTCTTT. The encoded protein is CASSQGPGTRNTEAFF. V gene TRBV4-1 combines with J gene TRBJ1-1; D is unresolved. This CDR3 has 16 residues. V lost 1 base, J lost 1 base, and 13 bases lay in between. Germline V gives CDR1 MGHRA, CDR2 YSYEKL.

This clone was detected once. The genes are TRBV10-3 and TRBJ2-7, with TRBD2 identical over 7 bases. This CDR3 comprises 12 residues. After removal of 0 bases from V and 13 bases from J, the junction contained 6 bases not matched to a gene. CDR1 is ENHRY, CDR2 SYGVKD, per germline. CDR3 sequence: CAISESSGTTYF. CDR3 sequence (DNA): TGTGCCATCAGTGAGTCTTCGGGGACTACATACTTC.

This chain connects TRBV6-1 to TRBJ2-1; possibly TRBD1 for D (6 bases). Trimming took 3 bases from V and 9 from J, leaving 12 bases between them. The CDR3 is made up of 13 amino acids. Germline V gives CDR1 MNHNS, CDR2 SASEGT. The CDR3 sequence is CASSDWGPSEQFF. As DNA, the CDR3 is TGTGCCAGCAGTGATTGGGGGCCTAGTGAGCAGTTCTTC.

The rearrangement links TRBV7-9 to TRBJ2-2; D unclear. The CDR3 is 12 amino acids. The ends were cut back, 5 bases at V and 4 bases at J, with 5 bases in the middle. Germline V gene data show CDR1 as SEHNR and CDR2 as FQNEAQ (reference sequence). CDR3: CASSLFTGELFF. The DNA of the CDR3 is TGTGCCAGCAGCCTTTTCACCGGGGAGCTGTTTTTT.

The genes are TRBV2 and TRBJ1-2; TRBD1 matches at 10 bases. Trimming cost V 6 bases and J 6 bases; bases outside gene matches: 16. The CDR3 extends over 17 amino acids. The germline gives CDR1 SNHLY, CDR2 FYNNEI. CDR3 sequence: CASREFTGTGDRNGYTF. CDR3 nucleotide sequence: TGTGCCAGCAGAGAATTCACCGGGACAGGGGATAGGAATGGCTACACCTTC. The complete variable domain, with remaining parts taken from reference TRBV2 and TRBJ1-2, reads EPEVTQTPSHQVTQMGQEVILRCVPISNHLYFYWYRQILGQKVEFLVSFYNNEISEKSEIFDDQFSVERPDGSNFTLKIRSTKLEDSAMYFCASREFTGTGDRNGYTFGSGTRLTVV.

The rearrangement joins TRBV15 to TRBJ1-5; D is perhaps TRBD1 (5 bases). CDR1 is LNHNV, CDR2 YYDKDF, per germline (reference sequence). V lost 0 bases and J lost 0, with 15 bases in between. This CDR3 comprises 18 residues. CDR3 nucleotides: TGTGCCACCAGCAGAGAACTGGGCAGGGCTTATAGCAATCAGCCCCAGCATTTT. This sequence encodes CATSRELGRAYSNQPQHF.

The chain joins TRBV6-1 to TRBJ1-2; possibly TRBD1 for D (5 bases). Germline V gene sequence: CDR1 MNHNS, CDR2 SASEGT. There are 14 residues in the CDR3. With 11 bases removed from V and 9 bases from J, the gap between germline ends came to 25 bases. In DNA form, the CDR3 reads TGTGCCGGCTCTCCCGGGGGGACCCGTGAAAGCTACACCTTC. It encodes CAGSPGGTRESYTF.

The V call is TRBV5-8, the J call TRBJ1-5; no clear D gene. The CDR3 extends over 17 amino acids. V gave up 3 bases and J gave up 8 bases, with 24 bases separating them. CDR1 SGHTS and CDR2 YDEGEE come from the germline V gene. CDR3 sequence (DNA): TGTGCCAGCAGCTACAGCCTTACATGGGTAAAATCAGAGCCCCAGCATTTT. Protein product: CASSYSLTWVKSEPQHF.

The chain couples TRBV7-2 to TRBJ1-1, with a tentative D call TRBD1 (6 bases). CDR3 length equals 13 residues. The germline CDR1 and CDR2 sequences are SGHTA and FQGNSA. V lost 7 bases and J 8 bases, leaving 17 bases between the germline ends. CDR3 in amino acids: CASKLNRGGEAFF. The CDR3 region has the DNA TGTGCCAGCAAGCTAAATAGGGGGGGGGAAGCTTTCTTT.

The CDR3 nucleotides read TGTGCCATCAGTGAAGGACCCCGCGGGGATCAGCCCCAGCATTTT. It is translated as CAISEGPRGDQPQHF. This chain links TRBV10-3 with TRBJ1-5; no reliable D call. The V gene lost 3 bases and the J gene lost 5 bases, with 14 bases spanning the gap. From germline, CDR1 is ENHRY and CDR2 SYGVKD. The CDR3 spans 15 residues.

This chain joins TRBV6-1 and TRBJ2-1; D is perhaps TRBD2 (7 bases). Trimming took off 10 bases at V and 3 bases at J, with 19 bases between the two ends. Germline-derived CDR1 and CDR2 are MNHNS and SASEGT. The CDR3 extends over 15 amino acids. CDR3 nucleotides: TGTGCCACCAGAGACCGGGGGGCTGTCTACAATGAGCAGTTCTTC. It codes for CATRDRGAVYNEQFF.

J is TRBJ1-2 and V is TRBV7-9, with TRBD1 identical over 7 bases. Per the germline V gene, CDR1 is SEHNR and CDR2 is FQNEAQ (reference sequence). The trim removed 3 bases at V and 4 bases at J, leaving 8 bases unmatched. CDR3 length equals 15 residues. DNA for the CDR3: TGTGCCAGCAGCTTCAGACAGGGTAGCGGCTATGGCTACACCTTC. It encodes CASSFRQGSGYGYTF.

The chain recombines TRBV11-2 with TRBJ2-7; unclear D gene. The CDR3 is 12 residues long. CDR1 is SGHAT, CDR2 FQNNGV, per germline. Trimming shortened V by 2 bases and J by 1 base, and 3 bases separated the two germline ends. The CDR3 DNA follows: TGTGCCAGCAGCTTATATTCCTACGAGCAGTACTTC. The encoded protein is CASSLYSYEQYF.

The rearrangement uses TRBV19 and TRBJ1-5; TRBD1 matches at 9 bases. This CDR3 region has 17 residues. Germline V gene data show CDR1 as LNHDA and CDR2 as SQIVND (reference sequence). V shed 3 bases and J 4 bases; nucleotides not matched to a gene: 10. In nucleotides, the CDR3 is TGTGCCAGTAGTATGGGGACAGGGCATAGCTTTAATCAGCCCCAGCATTTT. Amino acids: CASSMGTGHSFNQPQHF.

This chain uses TRBV10-3 with TRBJ1-1; D is undetermined. The CDR3 loop spans 12 amino acids. The germline V gene encodes CDR1 ENHRY and CDR2 SYGVKD. With 11 bases removed from V and 2 bases from J, the gap between germline ends came to 12 bases. CDR3 amino acids: CASSGINTEAFF. The DNA of the CDR3 is TGTGCCTCCTCGGGTATTAACACTGAAGCTTTCTTT.

V gene TRBV11-2 combines with J gene TRBJ2-7, with 7 bases identical to TRBD2. The CDR3 is 17 residues long. CDR1 is SGHAT, CDR2 FQNNGV, per germline. The trim removed 0 bases at V and 2 bases at J, leaving 10 bases unmatched. CDR3 DNA sequence: TGTGCCAGCAGCTTAGAAATGCAGACTAGCTTACCCTACGAGCAGTACTTC. Amino acids: CASSLEMQTSLPYEQYF.

About this clone: This sample includes further DNA sequences coding for the same CDR3. The chain combines TRBV7-8 with TRBJ1-1; no clear D. V gave up 4 bases and J gave up 2 bases, with 8 bases separating them. Germline V lookup: CDR1 SGHVS, CDR2 FQNEAQ. The CDR3 loop spans 13 amino acids. CDR3 sequence: CASSSRGNTEAFF. The CDR3 bases are TGTGCCAGCAGCTCCAGAGGTAACACTGAAGCTTTCTTT.

This clone was seen a single time. This sequence joins TRBV7-9 and TRBJ2-2; D might be TRBD1 (5 bases). There are 13 residues in the CDR3. Trimming took 2 bases from V and 7 from J, leaving 8 bases between them. Looked up from germline, CDR1 is SEHNR and CDR2 is FQNEAQ (reference sequence). DNA of the CDR3: TGTGCCAGCAGCTTACAGGGCCACGGGGAGCTGTTTTTT. It encodes CASSLQGHGELFF.

The genes are TRBV13 and TRBJ2-7, with 7 bases fitting TRBD1. The germline gives CDR1 PRHDT, CDR2 FYEKMQ (reference sequence). Trimming removed 5 bases from V and 2 bases from J; junction bases left unmatched: 6. The CDR3 consists of 14 residues. The CDR3 bases are TGTGCCAGCAGCGACAACAGGGGCCCCTACGAGCAGTACTTC. This translates into CASSDNRGPYEQYF.

The chain recombines TRBV30 with TRBJ1-1; 7 bases fit TRBD1. Germline V gene lookup returns CDR1 GTSNPN and CDR2 SVGIG (reference sequence). Trimming took 1 base from V and 5 from J; bases not matched to a gene: 1. CDR3 length equals 12 residues. CDR3 sequence: CAWSDRGTEAFF. DNA of the CDR3: TGTGCCTGGAGTGACAGGGGTACTGAAGCTTTCTTT.

J is TRBJ2-1 and V is TRBV5-8, with D possibly matching TRBD1 (6 bases). Looked up from germline, CDR1 is SGHTS and CDR2 is YDEGEE. This CDR3 has 15 residues. Deletions cut 0 bases from V and 4 bases from J, with 11 bases between. CDR3 DNA: TGTGCCAGCAGCTTGGACAGGGTTGGTTACAATGAGCAGTTCTTC. Its translation is CASSLDRVGYNEQFF.